These 18 T cell receptor beta chains share one sample of origin, sequenced in a study of cytomegalovirus exposure and HLA in healthy donors. Researchers ran the PCR with 60 Vbeta and 13 Jbeta primers. Profiled with immunoSEQ multiplex PCR; TCRdb holds only in-frame clones, not every one. The data contain about 160,000 clones, about four fifths of them singletons. Sequenced input: PBMCs. The source of these receptors is a male donor in good health and CMV-seropositive.

The chain is built from TRBV29-1 and TRBJ2-3; weak D call: TRBD1 (5 bases). The V end lost 5 bases, the J end lost 2 bases, and 11 bases lay between the germline ends. The CDR3 runs to 13 residues. Germline V lookup: CDR1 SQVTM, CDR2 ANQGSEA. In DNA form, the CDR3 reads TGCAGCGTTATAGACAGAGCCACAGATACGCAGTATTTT. The encoded protein is CSVIDRATDTQYF.

The chain uses TRBV21-1 and TRBJ2-7; TRBD2, as called in the table, went unchecked against the DNA. TRBV21-1 is a pseudogene segment. This CDR3 is 15 amino acids long. CDR3 amino acids: CASSKLRGISYEQYF. DNA for the CDR3: TGTGCCAGCAGCAAACTGCGCGGGATCTCCTACGAGCAGTACTTC.

This chain connects TRBV4-3 to TRBJ1-3; no definite D call. V was trimmed by 4 bases and J by 0 bases, leaving 10 bases between them. The CDR3 loop spans 15 amino acids. The germline CDR1 and CDR2 sequences are LGHNA and YSLEER. CDR3 protein: CASSRGSSSGNTIYF. CDR3 in DNA: TGCGCCAGCAGCCGAGGATCGAGCTCTGGAAACACCATATATTTT.

This chain links TRBV20-1 with TRBJ2-2; no clear D. This CDR3 region has 11 residues. Per germline, CDR1 DFQATT and CDR2 SNEGSKA (reference sequence). V shed 3 bases and J shed 6 bases, with 5 bases lying between them. The CDR3 DNA sequence: TGCAGTGCTAGGCGTGCCGGGGAGCTGTTTTTT. Translated, it gives CSARRAGELFF.

This clone has only one observation. The CDR3 DNA sequence: TGTGCCAGCACCTTACAGGTACTCGCCACCTACGAGCAGTACTTC. Its protein is CASTLQVLATYEQYF. J is TRBJ2-7 and V is TRBV5-5; D is possibly TRBD1 (5 bases). CDR1 is SGHKS and CDR2 is YYEKEE in the germline V gene (reference sequence). This CDR3 has 15 amino acids. The germline V and J ends were trimmed by 6 bases and 2 bases, with 18 bases remaining between them.

This clone has just one count. CDR3 sequence: CANKTRDRGRGTSGTPSYEQYF. The CDR3 DNA is TGTGCCAACAAAACCCGGGACAGGGGGCGAGGGACTAGCGGGACCCCCTCCTACGAGCAGTACTTC. The chain couples TRBV27 to TRBJ2-7, with D perhaps TRBD2 (13 bases). V lost 10 bases, J lost 0 bases, and 40 bases lay in between. CDR1 and CDR2 from the germline V gene are MNHEY and SMNVEV (reference sequence). The CDR3 covers 22 residues.

The rearrangement links TRBV5-8 to TRBJ2-1; 12 nucleotides align to TRBD2. Germline values: CDR1 SGHTS, CDR2 YDEGEE. V was pared by 3 bases and J by 9 bases, with 4 bases of the junction left unmatched. This CDR3 is built from 14 residues. The CDR3: CASSYRLAGAEQFF. The CDR3 DNA is TGTGCCAGCAGCTATCGACTAGCGGGGGCTGAGCAGTTCTTC.

The chain recombines TRBV18 with TRBJ2-1, with TRBD1 identical over 7 bases. There are 15 residues in the CDR3. CDR1 is KGHSH, CDR2 LQKENI, per germline. The J segment lost 0 bases and the V segment lost 6 bases, leaving 5 bases of the junction unmatched. CDR3 protein: CASSRQGGSYNEQFF. The DNA for the CDR3 is TGTGCCAGCTCCCGACAGGGCGGCTCCTACAATGAGCAGTTCTTC.

The V call is TRBV4-3, the J call TRBJ1-4; 7 nucleotides agree with TRBD1. V lost 2 bases to trimming and J lost 0 bases; unmatched junction nucleotides: 3. Germline CDR1 LGHNA, CDR2 YSLEER. The CDR3 runs to 16 residues. The CDR3 DNA sequence: TGCGCCAGCAGCCAATACAGGGGAGCAACTAATGAAAAACTGTTTTTT. This sequence encodes CASSQYRGATNEKLFF.

The genes are TRBV7-2 and TRBJ2-5; D may be TRBD1 (6 bases). The CDR3 length is 14 residues. Germline assignment: CDR1 SGHTA and CDR2 FQGNSA. The V end lost 1 base, the J end lost 4 bases, and 10 bases lay between the germline ends. CDR3 in amino acids: CASSLGSDRETQYF. The CDR3 nucleotides read TGTGCCAGCAGCTTAGGTTCGGACAGAGAGACCCAGTACTTC.

This rearrangement joins TRBV13 to TRBJ2-2, with 9 bases that match TRBD1. This CDR3 has 15 amino acids. Trimming removed 4 bases from V and 6 bases from J; junction bases left unmatched: 6. Germline values: CDR1 PRHDT, CDR2 FYEKMQ (reference sequence). The CDR3 DNA sequence: TGTGCCAGCAGCTCGGACAGGGGTAGGGCCGGGGAGCTGTTTTTT. Translating gives CASSSDRGRAGELFF.

The J gene is TRBJ1-2, the V gene TRBV12-5, with TRBD1 matching 8 bases. CDR1 LGHNT and CDR2 FRNRAP come from the germline V gene. The CDR3 contains 14 residues. Trimming cost V 3 bases and J 4 bases; bases outside gene matches: 4. The CDR3 loop is CASGFGQGSYGYTF. CDR3 coding DNA: TGTGCTAGTGGTTTCGGACAGGGAAGCTATGGCTACACCTTC. The full variable domain, rest sourced from reference TRBV12-5 and TRBJ1-2, is DARVTQTPRHKVTEMGQEVTMRCQPILGHNTVFWYRQTMMQGLELLAYFRNRAPLDDSGMPKDRFSAEMPDATLATLKIQPSEPRDSAVYFCASGFGQGSYGYTFGSGTRLTVV.

The chain combines TRBV7-8 with TRBJ1-5, with 7 bases aligning to TRBD1. V lost 1 base and J lost 4; bases outside the gene matches: 13. The CDR3 spans 18 residues. Germline lookup yields CDR1 SGHVS and CDR2 FQNEAQ. The CDR3 DNA is TGTGCCAGCAGCTTAGTTTGGGCCAGGGGGGATGGTAATCAGCCCCAGCATTTT. Residues: CASSLVWARGDGNQPQHF.

The chain employs TRBV28 and TRBJ2-5; no definite D call. Trimming left V 3 bases short and J 7 bases short, with 15 bases between. Germline lookup yields CDR1 MDHEN and CDR2 SYDVKM. The CDR3 loop spans 14 amino acids. CDR3 sequence (DNA): TGTGCCAGCAGTTTTGGCAGCAGCGTTGGGACCCAGTACTTC. It yields the protein CASSFGSSVGTQYF. The full variable domain, rest sourced from reference TRBV28 and TRBJ2-5, is DVKVTQSSRYLVKRTGEKVFLECVQDMDHENMFWYRQDPGLGLRLIYFSYDVKMKEKGDIPEGYSVSREKKERFSLILESASTNQTSMYLCASSFGSSVGTQYFGPGTRLLVL.

In nucleotides, the CDR3 is TGTGCCAGCAGCTTAGCGCGGGGATTTGCACCTAATGAAAAACTGTTTTTT. Its translation is CASSLARGFAPNEKLFF. This chain links TRBV7-2 with TRBJ1-4; D unclear. V was trimmed by 0 bases and J by 3 bases, leaving 14 bases between them. The CDR3 is made up of 17 amino acids. The V gene's germline CDR1 is SGHTA and CDR2 FQGNSA.

CDR3 nucleotides: TGTGCCAGCAGCTTCTCGGGACTAGCGGGGCAAGAGACCCAGTACTTC. Translation: CASSFSGLAGQETQYF. J is TRBJ2-5 and V is TRBV11-3; 13 bases match TRBD2. The V and J ends lost 3 bases and 2 bases, in that order; junction bases with no gene match: 3. This CDR3 spans 16 amino acids. Germline lookup yields CDR1 SGHNT and CDR2 YENEEA. Drawing the rest from reference TRBV11-3 and TRBJ2-5, the complete variable domain is EAGVVQSPRYKIIEKKQPVAFWCNPISGHNTLYWYLQNLGQGPELLIRYENEEAVDDSQLPKDRFSAERLKGVDSTLKIQPAELGDSAVYLCASSFSGLAGQETQYFGPGTRLLVL.

The V and J genes are TRBV6-6 and TRBJ1-1; a possible D gene is TRBD1 (5 bases). CDR1 is MNHNY, CDR2 SVGAGI, per germline (reference sequence). V was trimmed by 6 bases and J by 5 bases, leaving 16 bases between them. The CDR3 contains 14 residues. The CDR3 is CASSPNRQTTEAFF. The CDR3 DNA reads TGTGCCAGCAGCCCGAACCGACAGACGACTGAAGCTTTCTTT.

The chain uses TRBV5-1 and TRBJ2-5; 8 bases align to TRBD1. V lost 4 bases to trimming and J lost 3 bases; unmatched junction nucleotides: 2. The CDR3 has 13 amino acids. Germline loops: CDR1 SGHRS, CDR2 YFSETQ. The CDR3 spells CASSPQGEETQYF. CDR3 nucleotides: TGCGCCAGCAGCCCACAGGGGGAAGAGACCCAGTACTTC.